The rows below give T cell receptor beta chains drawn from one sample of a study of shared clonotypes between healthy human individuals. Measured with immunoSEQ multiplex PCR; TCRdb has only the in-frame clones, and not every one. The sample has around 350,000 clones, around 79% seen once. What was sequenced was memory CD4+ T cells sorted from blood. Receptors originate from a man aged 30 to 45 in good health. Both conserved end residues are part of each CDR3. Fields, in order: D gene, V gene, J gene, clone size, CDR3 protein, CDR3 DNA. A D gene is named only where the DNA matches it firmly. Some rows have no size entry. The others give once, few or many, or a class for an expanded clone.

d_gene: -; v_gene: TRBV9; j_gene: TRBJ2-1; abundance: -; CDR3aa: CASQEGESSYNEQFF; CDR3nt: TGTGCCAGCCAAGAGGGCGAGAGCTCCTACAATGAGCAGTTCTTC
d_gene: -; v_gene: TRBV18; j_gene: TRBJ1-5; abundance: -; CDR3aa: CASSPHTRGDQPQHF; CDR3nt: TGTGCCAGCTCACCACACACGAGGGGGGATCAGCCCCAGCATTTT
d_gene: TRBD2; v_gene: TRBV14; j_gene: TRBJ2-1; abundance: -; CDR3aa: CASREAGASYNEQFF; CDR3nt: TGTGCCAGCAGGGAAGCGGGAGCTTCTTACAATGAGCAGTTCTTC
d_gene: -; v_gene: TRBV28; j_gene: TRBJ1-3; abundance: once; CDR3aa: CASNSGASLGNTIYF; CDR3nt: TGTGCCAGCAACAGTGGTGCGTCCCTGGGGAACACCATATATTTT
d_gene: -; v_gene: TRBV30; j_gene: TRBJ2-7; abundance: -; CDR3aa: CAWSDSYEQYF; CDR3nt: TGTGCCTGGAGTGACTCCTACGAGCAGTACTTC
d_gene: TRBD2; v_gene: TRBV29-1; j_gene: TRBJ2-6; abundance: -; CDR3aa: CSVEDRGESSGANVLTF; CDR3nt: TGCAGCGTTGAAGATCGGGGGGAAAGCTCTGGGGCCAACGTCCTGACTTTC
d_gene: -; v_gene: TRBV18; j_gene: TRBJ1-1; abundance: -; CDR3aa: CASSPRQDTEAFF; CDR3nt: TGTGCCAGCTCACCTAGGCAGGACACTGAAGCTTTCTTT
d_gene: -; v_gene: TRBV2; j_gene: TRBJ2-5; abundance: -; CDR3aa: CASILGQLETQYF; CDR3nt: TGTGCCAGCATTCTCGGACAGTTGGAGACCCAGTACTTC
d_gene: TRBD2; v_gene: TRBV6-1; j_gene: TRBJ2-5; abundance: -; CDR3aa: CASSEVGLAGVGARFETQYF; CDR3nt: TGTGCCAGCAGTGAAGTCGGACTAGCGGGAGTGGGGGCGAGGTTTGAGACCCAGTACTTC
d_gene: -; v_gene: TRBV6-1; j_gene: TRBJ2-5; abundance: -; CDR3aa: CASIQLGPIETQYF; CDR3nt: TGTGCCAGCATCCAACTTGGCCCCATAGAGACCCAGTACTTC
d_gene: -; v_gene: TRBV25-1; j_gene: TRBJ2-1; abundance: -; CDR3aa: CASSDPEGKNEQFF; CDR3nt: TGTGCCAGCAGTGACCCCGAGGGAAAGAATGAGCAGTTCTTC
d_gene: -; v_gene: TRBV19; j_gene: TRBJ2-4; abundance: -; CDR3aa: CASSIQGMAKNIQYF; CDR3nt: TGTGCCAGTAGTATCCAGGGGATGGCCAAAAACATTCAGTACTTC
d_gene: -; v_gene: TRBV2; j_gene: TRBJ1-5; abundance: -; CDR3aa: CASSEGGPQHF; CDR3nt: TGTGCCAGCAGTGAAGGGGGGCCCCAGCATTTT
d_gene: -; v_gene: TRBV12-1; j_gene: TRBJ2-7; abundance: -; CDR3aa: CASSFYVGTANYEQYF; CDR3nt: TGTGCCAGCAGCTTTTACGTGGGGACAGCCAACTACGAGCAGTACTTC
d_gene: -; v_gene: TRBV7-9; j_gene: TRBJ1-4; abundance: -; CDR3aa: CASSLAGGGNEKLFF; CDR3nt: TGTGCCAGCAGCTTAGCTGGCGGAGGGAATGAAAAACTGTTTTTT
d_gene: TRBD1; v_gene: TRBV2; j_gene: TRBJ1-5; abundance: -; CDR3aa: CASSRQGPNQPQHF; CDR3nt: TGTGCCAGCAGTCGACAGGGGCCTAATCAGCCCCAGCATTTT
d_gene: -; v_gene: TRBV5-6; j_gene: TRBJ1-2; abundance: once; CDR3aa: CASSSTYRDPYGYTF; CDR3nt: TGTGCCAGCAGCTCAACTTACAGGGATCCCTATGGCTACACCTTC
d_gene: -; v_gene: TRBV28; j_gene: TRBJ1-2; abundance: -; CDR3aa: CASSLLQGHYTF; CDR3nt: TGTGCCAGCAGTCTGCTCCAGGGACACTACACCTTC
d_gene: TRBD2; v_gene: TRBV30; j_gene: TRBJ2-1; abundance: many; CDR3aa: CAWSTSEIGNEQFF; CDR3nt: TGTGCCTGGTCGACTAGCGAAATTGGCAATGAGCAGTTCTTC
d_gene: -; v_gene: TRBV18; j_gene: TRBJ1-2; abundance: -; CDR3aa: CASSPTKDYGYTF; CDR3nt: TGTGCCAGCTCACCCACCAAGGACTATGGCTACACCTTC
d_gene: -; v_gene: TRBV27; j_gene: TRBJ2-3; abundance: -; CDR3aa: CASSFSTGTQYF; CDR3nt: TGTGCCAGCAGTTTCTCGACTGGCACGCAGTATTTT
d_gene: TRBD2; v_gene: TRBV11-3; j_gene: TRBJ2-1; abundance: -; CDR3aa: CASSPGTRDEQFF; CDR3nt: TGTGCCAGCAGCCCCGGGACTAGAGATGAGCAGTTCTTC
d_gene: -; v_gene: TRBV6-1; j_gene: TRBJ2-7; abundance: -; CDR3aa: CASKTDHKDEQYF; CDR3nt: TGTGCCAGCAAGACCGACCACAAGGACGAGCAGTACTTC
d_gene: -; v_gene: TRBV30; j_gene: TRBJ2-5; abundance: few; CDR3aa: CAWSARTGWETQYF; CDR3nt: TGTGCCTGGAGTGCGCGGACGGGGTGGGAGACCCAGTACTTC
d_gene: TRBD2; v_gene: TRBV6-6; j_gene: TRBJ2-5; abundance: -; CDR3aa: CASSYGRAGVETQYF; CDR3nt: TGTGCCAGCAGTTACGGACGAGCGGGAGTGGAGACCCAGTACTTC
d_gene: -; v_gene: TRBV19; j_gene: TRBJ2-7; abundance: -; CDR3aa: CATQGLRSYEQYF; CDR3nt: TGTGCCACCCAGGGACTGAGATCCTACGAGCAGTACTTC
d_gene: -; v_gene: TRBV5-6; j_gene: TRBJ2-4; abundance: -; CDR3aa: CASSFKDIQYF; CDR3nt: TGTGCCAGCAGCTTTAAGGACATTCAGTACTTC
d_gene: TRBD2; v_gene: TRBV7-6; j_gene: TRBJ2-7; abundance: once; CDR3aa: CASSSQRAGGPYEQYF; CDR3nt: TGTGCCAGCAGCTCCCAAAGAGCGGGAGGGCCCTACGAGCAGTACTTC
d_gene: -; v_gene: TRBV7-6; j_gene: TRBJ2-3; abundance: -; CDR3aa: CASSSPRSTDTQYF; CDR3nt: TGTGCCAGCAGCTCCCCCCGCAGCACAGATACGCAGTATTTT
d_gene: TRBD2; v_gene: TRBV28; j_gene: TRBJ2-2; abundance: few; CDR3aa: CASSSSGRSGELFF; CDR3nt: TGTGCCAGCAGCTCCAGCGGGAGATCCGGGGAGCTGTTTTTT
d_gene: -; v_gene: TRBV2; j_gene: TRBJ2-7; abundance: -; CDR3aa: CASSVGLDLEQYF; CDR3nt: TGTGCCAGCAGTGTCGGTCTAGATTTGGAGCAGTACTTC
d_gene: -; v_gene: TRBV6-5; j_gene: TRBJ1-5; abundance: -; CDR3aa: CASSAQETQHF; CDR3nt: TGTGCCAGCAGTGCCCAGGAGACCCAGCATTTT
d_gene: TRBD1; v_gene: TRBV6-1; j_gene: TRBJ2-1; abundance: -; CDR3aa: CASSEAVRDRSNNEQFF; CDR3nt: TGTGCCAGCAGTGAAGCCGTCCGGGACAGGAGCAACAATGAGCAGTTCTTC
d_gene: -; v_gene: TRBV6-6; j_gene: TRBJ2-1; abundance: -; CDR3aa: CASTRQSSYNEQFF; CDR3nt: TGTGCCAGCACCCGACAGAGCTCCTACAATGAGCAGTTCTTC
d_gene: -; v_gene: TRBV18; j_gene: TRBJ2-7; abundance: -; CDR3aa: CASSRTGQTLYEQYF; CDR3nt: TGTGCCAGCTCTCGTACCGGACAGACACTCTACGAGCAGTACTTC
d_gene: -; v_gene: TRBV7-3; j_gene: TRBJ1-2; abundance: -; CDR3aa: CASSDQPGRNYGYTF; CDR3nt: TGTGCCAGCAGCGATCAGCCAGGCCGAAACTATGGCTACACCTTC
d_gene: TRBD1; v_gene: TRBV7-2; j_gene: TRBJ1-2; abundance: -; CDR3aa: CASSSNAGGGGYTF; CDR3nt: TGTGCCAGCAGCTCGAATGCAGGGGGCGGTGGCTACACCTTC
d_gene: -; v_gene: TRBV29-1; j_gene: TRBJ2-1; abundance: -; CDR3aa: CSAGPANNEQFF; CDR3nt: TGCAGCGCCGGACCCGCTAACAATGAGCAGTTCTTC
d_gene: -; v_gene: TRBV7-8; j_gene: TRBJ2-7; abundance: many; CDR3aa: CASSFLGVGSAARYEQYF; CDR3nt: TGTGCCAGCAGCTTCCTGGGGGTTGGTAGCGCCGCACGGTACGAGCAGTACTTC
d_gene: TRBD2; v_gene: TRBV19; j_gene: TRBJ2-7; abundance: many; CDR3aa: CASSPFPAGGSREQYF; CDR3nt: TGTGCCAGTAGTCCCTTTCCAGCGGGGGGAAGTCGGGAGCAGTACTTC
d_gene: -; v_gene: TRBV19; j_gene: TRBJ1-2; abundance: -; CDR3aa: CASSIVGEVYGYTF; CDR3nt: TGTGCCAGTAGTATAGTAGGGGAGGTCTATGGCTACACCTTC
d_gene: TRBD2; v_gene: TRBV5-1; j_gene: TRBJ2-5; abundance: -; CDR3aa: CASSLARGATSGRALYQETQYF; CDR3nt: TGCGCCAGCAGCTTGGCCCGAGGGGCAACTAGCGGGAGAGCTTTGTACCAAGAGACCCAGTACTTC
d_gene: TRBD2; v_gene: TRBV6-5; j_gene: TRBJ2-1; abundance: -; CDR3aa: CASSSLAGDRLF; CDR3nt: TGTGCCAGCAGTTCCTTAGCGGGAGACAGGCTCTTC
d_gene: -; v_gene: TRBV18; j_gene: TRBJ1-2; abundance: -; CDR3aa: CASSPPVQEGYTF; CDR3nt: TGTGCCAGCTCACCCCCAGTTCAAGAGGGCTACACCTTC
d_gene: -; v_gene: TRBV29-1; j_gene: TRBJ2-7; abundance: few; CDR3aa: CSAQGGDHYEQYF; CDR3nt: TGCAGCGCTCAGGGTGGGGACCACTACGAGCAGTACTTC
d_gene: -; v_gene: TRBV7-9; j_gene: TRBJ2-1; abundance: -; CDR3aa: CASSFEGNSYNEQFF; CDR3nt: TGTGCCAGCAGCTTTGAAGGAAACTCCTACAATGAGCAGTTCTTC
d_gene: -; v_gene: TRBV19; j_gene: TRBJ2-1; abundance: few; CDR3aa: CASSIEPLGWNEQFF; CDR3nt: TGTGCCAGTAGTATAGAGCCCCTAGGCTGGAATGAGCAGTTCTTC
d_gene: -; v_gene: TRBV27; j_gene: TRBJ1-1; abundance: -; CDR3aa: CASSQTGGLSANTEAFF; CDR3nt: TGTGCCAGCAGCCAAACGGGCGGCCTCTCGGCGAACACTGAAGCTTTCTTT
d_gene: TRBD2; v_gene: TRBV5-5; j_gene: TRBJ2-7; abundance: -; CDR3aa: CASSLGGAGAYEQYF; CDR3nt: TGTGCCAGCAGCTTGGGTGGGGCGGGAGCCTACGAGCAGTACTTC
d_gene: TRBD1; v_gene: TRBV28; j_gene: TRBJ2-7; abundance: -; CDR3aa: CASSRGRGYEQYF; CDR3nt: TGTGCCAGCAGCAGGGGGCGCGGGTACGAGCAGTACTTC
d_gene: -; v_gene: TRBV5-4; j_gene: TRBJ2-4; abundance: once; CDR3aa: CASTPQRILAKNIQYF; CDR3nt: TGTGCCAGCACCCCGCAACGGATTCTAGCCAAAAACATTCAGTACTTC
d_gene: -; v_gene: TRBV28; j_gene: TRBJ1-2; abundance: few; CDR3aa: CASSGPNYGYTF; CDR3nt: TGTGCCAGCAGCGGACCGAACTATGGCTACACCTTC
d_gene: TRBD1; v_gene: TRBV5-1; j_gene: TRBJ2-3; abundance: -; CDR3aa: CASSNRDRGVVNTDTQYF; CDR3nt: TGCGCCAGCAGCAACCGGGACAGGGGGGTAGTGAACACAGATACGCAGTATTTT
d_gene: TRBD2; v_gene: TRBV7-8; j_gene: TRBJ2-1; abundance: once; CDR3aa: CASSQGAAGGWNEQFF; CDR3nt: TGTGCCAGCAGCCAAGGGGCAGCGGGAGGATGGAATGAGCAGTTCTTC
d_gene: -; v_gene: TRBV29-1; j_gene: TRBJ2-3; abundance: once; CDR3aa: CSFGWGDTQYF; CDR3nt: TGCAGCTTTGGGTGGGGAGATACGCAGTATTTT
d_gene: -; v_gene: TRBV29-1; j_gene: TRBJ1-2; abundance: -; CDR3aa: CSVFGGQGYGYTF; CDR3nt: TGCAGCGTGTTTGGGGGGCAGGGTTATGGCTACACCTTC
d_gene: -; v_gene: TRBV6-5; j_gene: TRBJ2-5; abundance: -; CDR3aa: CASSTGETQYF; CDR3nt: TGTGCCAGCAGCACCGGGGAGACCCAGTACTTC